The rows below give T cell receptor beta chains drawn from one sample of a study of neurological immune-mediated disorders. A single record per CDR3 protein comes from TCRdb applying MiXCR to the 5' RACE reads. The data contain 30,000 to 45,000 distinct CDR3 sequences, more than 9% of them singletons. Input material: CD4+ T cells from blood. The receptors were gathered from a young woman with HTLV-1-associated myelopathy (HAM/TSP). CDR3s include the opening cysteine and the closing phenylalanine or tryptophan. Fields, in order: clone size, D gene, V gene, J gene, CDR3 DNA, CDR3 protein. D genes are given only for firm matches. Clone size appears in some rows only: once, few, many, or a class for an expanded clone.

many,-,TRBV5-1,TRBJ1-2,TGCGCCAGCAGCTTGGAGGCTGAGGGGGGCTACACCTTC,CASSLEAEGGYTF
many,TRBD1,TRBV5-1,TRBJ2-2,TGCGCCAGCAGCCGGGACAGGGGGCGACCCGGGGAGCTGTTTTTT,CASSRDRGRPGELFF
many,-,TRBV3-1,TRBJ2-3,TGTGCCAGCAGCCAACAGCCTAGTTCAGATACGCAGTATTTT,CASSQQPSSDTQYF
many,-,TRBV15,TRBJ1-1,TGTGCCACCAGTTTTAAGGGCGTATACACTGAAGCTTTCTTT,CATSFKGVYTEAFF
many,-,TRBV5-5,TRBJ1-1,TGTGCCAGCAGCTCCTACCCTGGACGGACCGGGAACACTGAAGCTTTCTTT,CASSSYPGRTGNTEAFF
many,-,TRBV24-1,TRBJ2-1,TGTGCCACCAGTGATCCCGGGGCCCCCAACAATGAGCAGTTCTTC,CATSDPGAPNNEQFF
many,-,TRBV6-6,TRBJ2-5,TGTGCCAGCAGTTACTCGAGCATACAAGAGACCCAGTACTTC,CASSYSSIQETQYF
many,-,TRBV9,TRBJ1-2,TGTGCCAGCAGCGTAGATTCAAGGTACTATGGCTACACCTTC,CASSVDSRYYGYTF
many,-,TRBV27,TRBJ2-2,TGTGCCAGCAGTTTAAACAGGGATGGCGGGGAGCTGTTTTTT,CASSLNRDGGELFF
many,-,TRBV2,TRBJ2-2,TGTGCCAGCAGGGAGCCTGGCGGGGAGCTGTTTTTT,CASREPGGELFF
many,-,TRBV20-1,TRBJ2-1,TGCAGTGCCTCAGAGTTGGGCAGAAACTACAATGAGCAGTTCTTC,CSASELGRNYNEQFF
medium-sized,-,TRBV5-1,TRBJ2-3,TGCGCCAGCAGCTGGAGCACAGATACGCAGTATTTT,CASSWSTDTQYF
-,-,TRBV20-1,TRBJ1-5,TGCAGTGCTAGGATAGAAGCGGGGGCAGGGCAGCCCCAGCATTTT,CSARIEAGAGQPQHF
many,-,TRBV20-1,TRBJ2-7,TGCAGTGCTAGAGATCCCCAACTCGGACCCTACGAGCAGTACTTC,CSARDPQLGPYEQYF
many,TRBD1,TRBV2,TRBJ2-7,TGTGCCAGCAACCGGGACAGGTTAAGGGAGCAGTACTTC,CASNRDRLREQYF
-,-,TRBV10-2,TRBJ1-2,TGCGCCAGCAGTGAAAGGGGGTCCCAAGTAGCATATGGCTACACCTTC,CASSERGSQVAYGYTF
many,-,TRBV4-1,TRBJ2-3,TGCGCCAGCAGCCAAGTTGGGTCTTTGGATACGCAGTATTTT,CASSQVGSLDTQYF
many,TRBD1,TRBV7-2,TRBJ1-1,TGTGCCAGCAGCTTAACCTCAGGGGGTTTGAACACTTTCTTT,CASSLTSGGLNTFF
many,TRBD1,TRBV12-3/TRBV12-4,TRBJ1-1,TGTGCCAGCAGTGTATCAGGGGGCGGCACTGAAGCTTTCTTT,CASSVSGGGTEAFF
many,TRBD1,TRBV12-3/TRBV12-4,TRBJ1-2,TGTGCCAGCAGTCCTACTCCCGGACAGGGGAGAGGCTACACCTTC,CASSPTPGQGRGYTF
many,-,TRBV11-3,TRBJ2-3,TGTGCCAGCAGCTTACCCGCGGAGGGATGGGCAGATACGCAGTATTTT,CASSLPAEGWADTQYF
many,-,TRBV19,TRBJ2-2,TGTGCCAGTAGTAGGGACCGAAACACCGGGGAGCTGTTTTTT,CASSRDRNTGELFF
many,TRBD1,TRBV12-3/TRBV12-4,TRBJ1-2,TGTGCCAGCAGTTTGGAGGACAGGGGTTTTTTCGGCTACACCTTC,CASSLEDRGFFGYTF
many,-,TRBV19,TRBJ1-5,TGTGCCAGTAGTACCAGGTGGAATCAGCCCCAGCATTTT,CASSTRWNQPQHF
many,TRBD2,TRBV7-2,TRBJ2-7,TGTGCCAGCACCACACCGGGACTAGCGGAAAAGCAGTACTTC,CASTTPGLAEKQYF
many,-,TRBV9,TRBJ1-2,TGTGCCAGCAGCGTAGGCGGAGAAGGAAACTATGGCTACACCTTC,CASSVGGEGNYGYTF
many,-,TRBV2,TRBJ2-1,TGTGCCAGCACCGGATCGGGCTACAATGAGCAGTTCTTC,CASTGSGYNEQFF
many,TRBD2,TRBV20-1,TRBJ2-1,TGCAGTGCCCCGGGGCGGGGGGGCCTAATCTACAATGAGCAGTTCTTC,CSAPGRGGLIYNEQFF
-,-,TRBV5-1,TRBJ2-1,-,CASSFYICSARARVIGWGGQFF
few,-,TRBV5-1,TRBJ1-1,TGCGCCAGCGGGCTTGGGGCGAGGAACACTGAAGCTTTCTTT,CASGLGARNTEAFF
many,TRBD1,TRBV29-1,TRBJ2-7,TGCAGCGTCGCCGGGACAGGGACCGGCGAGCAGTACTTC,CSVAGTGTGEQYF
many,-,TRBV5-1,TRBJ1-2,TGCGCCAGCACCATGGGGCCACCAGGGGCCCTAGGCTACACCTTC,CASTMGPPGALGYTF
few,TRBD1,TRBV30,TRBJ1-1,TGTGCCTGGAGTCCCACAGGGGGCACTGAAGCTTTCTTT,CAWSPTGGTEAFF
many,-,TRBV25-1,TRBJ2-6,TGTGCCAGCATACTCCACAGGGCGAATGGGGCCAACGTCCTGACTTTC,CASILHRANGANVLTF
many,TRBD2,TRBV5-1,TRBJ2-2,TGCGCCAGCAGCGTCTGGGCGGGAGGGCTCCAATCCACCGGGGAGCTGTTTTTT,CASSVWAGGLQSTGELFF
many,-,TRBV5-1,TRBJ2-7,TGCGCCAGCAGCTGGGACGGGGGTTTGGAGCAGTACTTC,CASSWDGGLEQYF
many,-,TRBV5-1,TRBJ2-7,TGCGCCAGCAGCTTGGAAGGATACGAGCAGTACTTC,CASSLEGYEQYF
many,-,TRBV4-2,TRBJ1-5,TGTGCCAGCAGCCCTAATCCCGGCCGGTATCTCAATCAGCCCCAGCATTTT,CASSPNPGRYLNQPQHF
many,-,TRBV29-1,TRBJ2-3,TGCAGCGGAACGACAGACAGCACAGATACGCAGTATTTT,CSGTTDSTDTQYF
many,TRBD2,TRBV5-1,TRBJ2-2,TGCGCCAGCAGCTTCCAGACCTCACTAGCGGGGGGCTCCGGGGAGCTGTTTTTT,CASSFQTSLAGGSGELFF